This TCR beta chain was found in a study of CD8 T cells in ankylosing spondylitis (dated by TCRdb to the late 2010s). As for the study more broadly: The study profiled T cell receptor beta repertoires in healthy donors and ankylosing spondylitis patients to find disease-linked TCR variants. The whole study cohort included 95 to 130 healthy donors and about two dozen ankylosing spondylitis patients. Peripheral blood was sampled, and synovial fluid was also collected from ankylosing spondylitis patients. Findings and caveats that apply to the study as a whole: In peripheral blood, the disease-linked clones were found at relatively low frequencies and had a CD8+ phenotype. Blood from ankylosing spondylitis patients appeared to be characterized by a TCR beta motif composed of under 10 highly homologous amino acid variants. The disease-linked clones were reported to be significantly enriched in matched synovial fluid samples from ankylosing spondylitis patients. Some motif variants had previously been reported in the synovial fluid and blood of reactive arthritis patients, which suggests shared mechanisms of disease initiation.

Trimming takes 1 base from V and 5 bases from J, and the germline ends sit 8 bases apart. According to the germline V gene (reference sequence), CDR1 reads DFQATT and CDR2 reads SNEGSKA. CDR3 length: 12 amino acids, cysteine to phenylalanine. CDR3 DNA is the only sequence kept; it has 36 bases, read in frame from the first base. The sequencing machine was an Illumina HiSeq 2500. Quantitative 5'-RACE with molecular barcodes was used to prepare TCR beta libraries. In the paper's pipeline: To identify disease-linked TCR variants, a new computational method was used, one built on a probabilistic model of VDJ rearrangement. TCRdb's own reprocessing of the public reads used fastp at Q25 and MiXCR and kept productive beta chains. Identical CDR3 proteins give one entry, which carries the most common genes and DNA. TCRdb, not the authors, supplied the V and J calls. The sample table contains some 840,000 distinct CDR3 sequences; only one count was recorded for 12% of them. Jointly, the top ten make up 0.45% to 0.6% of the sample.

In this sample, this clonotype turned up many times. It lacks a known antigen. No clone much larger than this one lies a single base away; base qualities are absent. This TCR was recovered from a male donor with ankylosing spondylitis. The chain couples TRBV20-1 to TRBJ2-5, with an unclear D gene assignment. Source material: blood, either unsorted or a sorted T cell fraction (not recorded which). In nucleotides, the sequence is TGCAGTGCTAGAGGTCCCGGGGAGACCCAGTACTTC. It encodes CSARGPGETQYF.